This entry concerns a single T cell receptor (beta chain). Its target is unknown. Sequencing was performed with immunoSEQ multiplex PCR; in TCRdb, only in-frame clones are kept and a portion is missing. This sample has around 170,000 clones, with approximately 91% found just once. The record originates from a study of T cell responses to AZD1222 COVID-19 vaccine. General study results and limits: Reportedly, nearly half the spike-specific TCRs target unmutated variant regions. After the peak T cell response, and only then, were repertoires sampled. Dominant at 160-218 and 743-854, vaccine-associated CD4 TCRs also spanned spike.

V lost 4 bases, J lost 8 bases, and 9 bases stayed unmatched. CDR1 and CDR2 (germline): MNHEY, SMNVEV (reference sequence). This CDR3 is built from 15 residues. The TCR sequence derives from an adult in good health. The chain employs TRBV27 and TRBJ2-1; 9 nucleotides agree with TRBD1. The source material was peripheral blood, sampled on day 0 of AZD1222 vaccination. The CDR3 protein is CASSSVGTGNYEQFF. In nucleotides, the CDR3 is TGTGCCAGCAGTTCTGTCGGGACAGGGAACTATGAGCAGTTCTTC.